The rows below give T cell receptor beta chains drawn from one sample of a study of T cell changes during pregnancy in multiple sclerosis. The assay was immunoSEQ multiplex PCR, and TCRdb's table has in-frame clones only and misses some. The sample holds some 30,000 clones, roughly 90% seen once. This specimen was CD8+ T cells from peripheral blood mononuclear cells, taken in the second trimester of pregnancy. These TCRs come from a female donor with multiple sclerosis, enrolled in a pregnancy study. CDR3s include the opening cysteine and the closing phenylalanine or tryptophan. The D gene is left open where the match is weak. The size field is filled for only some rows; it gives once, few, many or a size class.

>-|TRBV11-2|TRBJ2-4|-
CASSPGQGRNIQYF
TGTGCCAGCAGCCCTGGCCAGGGGAGAAACATTCAGTACTTC
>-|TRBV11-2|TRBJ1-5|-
CASSFGGDSNQPQHF
TGTGCCAGCAGCTTCGGGGGGGATAGCAATCAGCCCCAGCATTTT
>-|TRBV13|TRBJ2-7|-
CASSLTGFDHEQYF
TGTGCCAGCAGCTTAACCGGGTTTGACCACGAGCAGTACTTC
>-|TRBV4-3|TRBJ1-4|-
CASSQDTRIPNEKLFF
TGCGCCAGCAGCCAAGATACCAGGATACCTAATGAAAAACTGTTTTTT
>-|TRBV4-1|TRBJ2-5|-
CASSQVGGLGETQYF
TGCGCCAGCAGCCAAGTTGGAGGGCTAGGGGAGACCCAGTACTTC
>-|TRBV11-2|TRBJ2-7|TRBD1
CASSNGLGQRSYEQYF
TGTGCCAGCTCAAACGGCTTGGGACAGAGGTCCTACGAGCAGTACTTC
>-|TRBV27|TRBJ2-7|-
CASSVTGSIVEQYF
TGTGCCAGCAGTGTTACAGGGAGTATTGTCGAGCAGTACTTC
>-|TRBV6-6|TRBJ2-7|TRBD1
CASSPGQSYEQYF
TGTGCCAGCAGTCCGGGACAGAGTTACGAGCAGTACTTC
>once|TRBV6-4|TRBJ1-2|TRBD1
CASSDSPGQGAEGYTF
TGTGCCAGCAGTGACTCGCCGGGACAGGGGGCCGAAGGCTACACCTTC
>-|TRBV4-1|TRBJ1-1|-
CASSRYISLQDTEAFF
TGCGCCAGCAGCCGCTATATCTCCCTACAGGACACTGAAGCTTTCTTT
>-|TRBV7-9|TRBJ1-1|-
CASSLSPDSWTEAFF
TGTGCCAGCAGCTTATCGCCCGACTCCTGGACTGAAGCTTTCTTT
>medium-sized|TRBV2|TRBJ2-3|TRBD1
CASGGQGVTDTQYF
TGTGCCAGCGGGGGACAGGGTGTGACAGATACGCAGTATTTT
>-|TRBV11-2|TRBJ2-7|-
CASTQNYEQYF
TGTGCCAGCACCCAGAACTACGAGCAGTACTTC
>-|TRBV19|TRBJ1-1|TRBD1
CASSMRDRGRAFF
TGTGCCAGTAGTATGCGGGACAGGGGCCGGGCTTTCTTT
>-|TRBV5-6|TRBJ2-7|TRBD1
CASRISGQVHEQYF
TGTGCCAGCAGGATATCGGGACAGGTCCACGAGCAGTACTTC
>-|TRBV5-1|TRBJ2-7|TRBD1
CASSLAWDRVLEHSYEQYF
TGCGCCAGCAGCTTGGCTTGGGACAGAGTTTTGGAACACTCCTACGAGCAGTACTTC
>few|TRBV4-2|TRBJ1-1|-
CASSQGDYTEAFF
TGTGCCAGCAGCCAAGGGGACTACACTGAAGCTTTCTTT
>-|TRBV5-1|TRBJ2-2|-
CASSLSVAVRTGELFF
TGCGCCAGCAGCTTGTCGGTGGCTGTCAGGACCGGGGAGCTGTTTTTT
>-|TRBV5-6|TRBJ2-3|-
CASNDQGYTDTQYF
TGTGCCAGCAACGATCAGGGGTACACAGATACGCAGTATTTT
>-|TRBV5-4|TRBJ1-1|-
CASSLRQLNTEAFF
TGTGCCAGCAGCTTGAGACAGTTGAACACTGAAGCTTTCTTT
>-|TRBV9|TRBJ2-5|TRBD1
CASSVDRGNRETQYF
TGTGCCAGCAGCGTAGACAGGGGAAATAGGGAGACCCAGTACTTC
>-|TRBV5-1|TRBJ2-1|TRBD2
CASSYGGNNEQFF
TGCGCCAGCAGCTACGGGGGGAACAATGAGCAGTTCTTC
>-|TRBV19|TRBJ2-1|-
CASLGVGYEQFF
TGTGCCAGTCTAGGGGTCGGATATGAGCAGTTCTTC
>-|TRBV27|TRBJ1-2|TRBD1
CASRDSPPRGGYTF
TGTGCCAGCCGGGACAGTCCCCCCAGAGGTGGCTACACCTTC
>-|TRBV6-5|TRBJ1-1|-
CASSYLAGWGNTEAFF
TGTGCCAGCAGTTACCTTGCAGGGTGGGGGAACACTGAAGCTTTCTTT
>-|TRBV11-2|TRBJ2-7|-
CASSFSLTYEQYF
TGTGCCAGCAGCTTCTCCCTAACCTACGAGCAGTACTTC
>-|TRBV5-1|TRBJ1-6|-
CASSPGQNSYNSPLHF
TGCGCCAGCAGCCCTGGACAGAACTCCTATAATTCACCCCTCCACTTT
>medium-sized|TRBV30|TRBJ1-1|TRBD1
CAWSPFSTGGNTEAFF
TGTGCCTGGAGTCCCTTTTCGACAGGGGGGAACACTGAAGCTTTCTTT
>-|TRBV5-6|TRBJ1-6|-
CASSFMTGYNSPLHF
TGTGCCAGCAGCTTTATGACAGGCTATAATTCACCCCTCCACTTT
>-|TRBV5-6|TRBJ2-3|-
CASSFSNTDTQYF
TGTGCCAGCAGCTTCTCTAACACAGATACGCAGTATTTT
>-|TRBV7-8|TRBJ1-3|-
CASSLVGGVVNTIYF
TGTGCCAGCAGCTTAGTTGGGGGGGTAGTAAACACCATATATTTT
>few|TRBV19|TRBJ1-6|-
CASSAIHKEGRDSPLHF
TGTGCCAGTAGCGCGATTCATAAAGAGGGCCGGGATTCACCCCTCCACTTT
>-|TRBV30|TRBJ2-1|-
CACDRINEQFF
TGTGCCTGTGACAGGATCAATGAGCAGTTCTTC
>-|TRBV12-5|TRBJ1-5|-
CASGLKTGYSQPQHF
TGTGCTAGTGGCCTCAAGACAGGATACTCTCAGCCCCAGCATTTT
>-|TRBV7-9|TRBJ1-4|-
CASSLVGFVKLFF
TGTGCCAGCAGCTTAGTCGGTTTTGTAAAACTGTTTTTT
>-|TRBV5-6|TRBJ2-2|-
CASSLVVAPGELFF
TGTGCCAGCAGCTTGGTTGTAGCCCCCGGGGAGCTGTTTTTT
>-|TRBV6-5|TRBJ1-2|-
CASSYTQGIYYGYTF
TGTGCCAGCAGTTACACGCAGGGAATTTACTATGGCTACACCTTC
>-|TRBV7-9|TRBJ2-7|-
CASSPNLDSRSYEQYF
TGTGCCAGCAGCCCCAACCTCGATAGCCGGTCCTACGAGCAGTACTTC
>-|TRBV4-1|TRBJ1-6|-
CASSQLQGDGNSPLHF
TGCGCCAGCAGCCAGCTGCAGGGTGACGGTAATTCACCCCTCCACTTT
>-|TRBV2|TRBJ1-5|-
CASTHGHRGNQPQHF
TGTGCCAGCACCCACGGCCATCGGGGCAATCAGCCCCAGCATTTT
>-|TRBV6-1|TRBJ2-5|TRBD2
CASSEGGGTDWETQYF
TGTGCCAGCAGTGAAGGGGGGGGGACTGATTGGGAGACCCAGTACTTC
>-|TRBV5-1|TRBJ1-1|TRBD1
CASSLLHSDRGNTEAFF
TGCGCCAGCAGCTTGTTACACTCGGACAGGGGGAACACTGAAGCTTTCTTT
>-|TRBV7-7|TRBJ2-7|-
CASSDLGGGIDEQYF
TGTGCTAGCAGCGATCTCGGAGGGGGCATCGACGAGCAGTACTTC
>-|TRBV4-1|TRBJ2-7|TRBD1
CASSQVGQGLDEQYF
TGCGCCAGCAGCCAAGTTGGACAGGGGTTGGACGAGCAGTACTTC